The next 6 T cell receptor beta chains were all read from a single sample in a study of beta chain features in type 1 diabetes. Sequencing targeted expressed TCRB transcripts, as all isolated RNA had been reverse transcribed. Repertoires were generated with immunoSEQ multiplex PCR, while TCRdb's copy carries only in-frame clones and drops some. Found here are 300,000 to 400,000 clones, approximately 11% of them singletons; the top ten hold roughly 0.016%. Sequencing was carried out using naive CD4+ T cells from blood. The source of these receptors is a woman aged 25 to 39 in good health.

The CDR3 loop is CASSRLRETQYF. The CDR3 region has the DNA TGTGCCAGCAGTCGTCTCCGGGAGACCCAGTACTTC. This chain uses TRBV7-9 with TRBJ2-5; D is uncertain. Trimming took 6 bases from V and 5 from J, leaving 10 bases between them. This CDR3 is 12 amino acids long. Looked up from germline, CDR1 is SEHNR and CDR2 is FQNEAQ (reference sequence).

CDR3 nucleotide sequence: TGTGCCAGCAGTTACTCGCCGGGACAGGGTTCATACGAGCAGTACTTC. This sequence encodes CASSYSPGQGSYEQYF. V usage is TRBV6-5 and J usage is TRBJ2-7; 9 nucleotides line up with TRBD1. Germline assignment: CDR1 MNHEY and CDR2 SVGAGI. The trim removed 0 bases at V and 4 bases at J, leaving 7 bases unmatched. CDR3 size: 16 residues.

The chain carries TRBV11-2 and TRBJ2-1, with 8 nucleotides matching TRBD2. This CDR3 is built from 15 residues. Germline trimming cut 5 bases from V and 0 bases from J; bases unmatched to any gene: 3. Germline-derived CDR1 and CDR2 are SGHAT and FQNNGV. The CDR3 sequence is CASSQTSGSYNEQFF. CDR3 bases: TGTGCCAGCAGCCAAACTAGCGGCTCCTACAATGAGCAGTTCTTC.

This clone was picked up a small number of times. This rearrangement joins TRBV7-2 to TRBJ2-4; 9 nucleotides align to TRBD1. CDR3 size: 15 residues. In germline, CDR1 is SGHTA, CDR2 FQGNSA. Losses at the gene ends were 4 bases for V and 5 bases for J; bases not matched to a gene: 6. The DNA for the CDR3 is TGTGCCAGCAGCTGGGAGACAGGGGGACAAAACATTCAGTACTTC. This sequence encodes CASSWETGGQNIQYF.

This chain links TRBV30 with TRBJ2-5; a weak D match, TRBD2 (6 bases). This CDR3 is 11 amino acids long. Deletions cut 3 bases from V and 6 bases from J, with 8 bases between. Per germline, CDR1 GTSNPN and CDR2 SVGIG (reference sequence). In DNA form, the CDR3 reads TGTGCCTGGAGGGAGGGAAAGACCCAGTACTTC. Amino acids: CAWREGKTQYF.

The table lists this clone with a few counts. The CDR3 spells CASSDEDRGTYEQYF. The CDR3, as DNA: TGTGCCAGCAGCGATGAAGACAGGGGGACCTACGAGCAGTACTTC. This chain joins TRBV9 and TRBJ2-7, with TRBD1 identical over 9 bases. Germline-derived CDR1 and CDR2 are SGDLS and YYNGEE. The CDR3 length is 15 residues. The junction had 6 bases not matched to a gene; V was cut back by 3 bases and J by 2 bases.